The present T cell receptor (beta chain) was sequenced within a study of control samples from healthy donors and cancer patients. The V gene's germline CDR1 is LNHNV and CDR2 YYDKDF (reference sequence). V lost 0 bases and J lost 8, with 9 bases in between. The length of the CDR3 is 13 residues. The data were produced by immunoSEQ multiplex PCR, yet TCRdb's version contains in-frame clones alone and is incomplete. The repertoire includes fewer than 200,000 clones, 88% of them detected once, and about 5.3% sits in the top ten. The chain employs TRBV15 and TRBJ2-3; maybe TRBD1 (5 bases). Sequencing input: blood. This sequence originates from a woman in her 30s in good health. CDR3 coding DNA: TGTGCCACCAGCAGAGACAGGGTGGGTACGCAGTATTTT. Translated: CATSRDRVGTQYF.